These 29 T cell receptor beta chains were all obtained from the same sample, sequenced in a study of blood T cell dynamics during melanoma immunotherapy. Time point denoted: week 3, after first cycle of checkpoint inhibitor. TCRdb's table, derived via immunoSEQ multiplex PCR, lists solely in-frame clones and lacks some. This repertoire shows 10,000 to 13,000 clones, around 87% found once; its top ten account for 6.5% to 7%. The source was blood, collected from a patient treated with checkpoint blockade. These receptors came from a human donor with melanoma.

The CDR3 sequence: CASSLGRRTNTGELFF. The CDR3 region has the DNA TGTGCCAGCAGCTTAGGCCGGAGAACGAACACCGGGGAGCTGTTTTTT. The rearrangement uses TRBV5-8 and TRBJ2-2; D gene uncertain. V was trimmed by 2 bases and J by 0 bases, leaving 11 bases between them. CDR1 and CDR2 from the germline V gene are SGHTS and YDEGEE. The length of the CDR3 is 16 residues. Together with reference TRBV5-8 and TRBJ2-2, the CDR3 gives the full variable domain: EAGVTQSPTHLIKTRGQQATLRCSPISGHTSVYWYQQALGLGLQFLLWYDEGEERNRGNFPPRFSGRQFPNYSSELNVNALELEDSALYLCASSLGRRTNTGELFFGEGSRLTVL.

This chain joins TRBV7-9 and TRBJ1-2; TRBD1 is a possible D gene (6 bases). The CDR3 is 14 amino acids. Germline CDR1 reads SEHNR; CDR2 reads FQNEAQ (reference sequence). Trimming shortened V by 5 bases and J by 2 bases, and 12 bases separated the two germline ends. DNA of the CDR3: TGTGCCAGCAGCCATACAGACAGGAACTATGGCTACACCTTC. This gives the protein CASSHTDRNYGYTF.

This chain uses TRBV5-1 with TRBJ1-4; D ambiguous. The germline V and J ends were trimmed by 0 bases and 3 bases, with 15 bases remaining between them. The CDR3 totals 17 residues. Germline CDR1 reads SGHRS; CDR2 reads YFSETQ. CDR3 nucleotide sequence: TGCGCCAGCAGCTTGGGGGTCCCAAGTTTGCCTAATGAAAAACTGTTTTTT. It yields the protein CASSLGVPSLPNEKLFF.

The chain links TRBV2 to TRBJ1-5, with D possibly being TRBD1 (5 bases). The CDR3 has 15 amino acids. Per germline, CDR1 SNHLY and CDR2 FYNNEI. Trimming shortened V by 6 bases and J by 2 bases, and 14 bases separated the two germline ends. In DNA, the CDR3 is TGTGCCAGCAGGGCAGGGAGCACCGGCAATCAGCCCCAGCATTTT. This translates into CASRAGSTGNQPQHF.

This clone was counted between two and nine times. The gene calls are TRBV4-1 and TRBJ1-1; D remains ambiguous. The V gene's germline CDR1 is MGHRA and CDR2 YSYEKL. V lost 2 bases to trimming and J lost 11 bases, with 24 bases between them. This CDR3 has 16 residues. The CDR3 DNA reads as TGCGCCAGCAGCCAAACCATAATCCGAGGGCCGGTGCGGGCTTTCTTT. It codes for CASSQTIIRGPVRAFF.

The rearrangement joins TRBV6-6 to TRBJ1-4, with D possibly being TRBD1 (6 bases). V was trimmed by 2 bases and J by 6 bases, leaving 10 bases between them. Looked up from germline, CDR1 is MNHNY and CDR2 is SVGAGI (reference sequence). The CDR3 runs 14 residues. CDR3 DNA sequence: TGTGCCAGCAGTTACGGGGGGGCAGATGAAAAACTGTTTTTT. Protein sequence: CASSYGGADEKLFF.

The genes are TRBV5-4 and TRBJ2-4; weak D call: TRBD1 (6 bases). V gave up 4 bases and J gave up 9 bases, with 17 bases separating them. CDR3 length: 14 amino acids. The germline V gene has CDR1 SGHNT and CDR2 YYREEE (reference sequence). The CDR3 loop reads CASSQDGSQGIQYF. As DNA, the CDR3 is TGTGCCAGCAGCCAGGACGGGTCACAGGGCATTCAGTACTTC. Filled out from reference TRBV5-4 and TRBJ2-4, the complete variable domain reads ETGVTQSPTHLIKTRGQQVTLRCSSQSGHNTVSWYQQALGQGPQFIFQYYREEENGRGNFPPRFSGLQFPNYSSELNVNALELDDSALYLCASSQDGSQGIQYFGAGTRLSVL.

The V and J genes are TRBV29-1 and TRBJ1-3; D is unclear. The germline V gene has CDR1 SQVTM and CDR2 ANQGSEA. Trimming stripped 8 bases from V and 0 bases from J, with 11 bases between. CDR3 length equals 13 residues. The CDR3 protein is CSTLASSGNTIYF. Written as DNA, the CDR3 is TGCAGCACGCTCGCAAGCTCTGGAAACACCATATATTTT.

The chain recombines TRBV5-4 with TRBJ1-2; D is ambiguous. The germline gives CDR1 SGHNT, CDR2 YYREEE (reference sequence). The CDR3 length is 14 residues. V lost 4 bases to trimming and J lost 3 bases, with 13 bases between them. CDR3 protein: CASSPGSYDYGYTF. Written as DNA, the CDR3 is TGTGCCAGCAGCCCGGGGTCCTACGACTATGGCTACACCTTC.

This clone was picked up one time. The chain employs TRBV15 and TRBJ2-1; TRBD2 aligns across 10 bases. The J segment lost 0 bases and the V segment lost 0 bases, leaving 8 bases of the junction unmatched. Germline CDR1 and CDR2: LNHNV and YYDKDF (reference sequence). The CDR3 is made up of 19 amino acids. Here the CDR3 reads CATSRDWPSGSNSYNEQFF. The CDR3 DNA reads TGTGCCACCAGCAGAGATTGGCCTAGCGGGAGCAACTCCTACAATGAGCAGTTCTTC.

The chain recombines TRBV19 with TRBJ1-1, with TRBD1 matching over 7 bases. J lost 6 bases, V lost 7 bases, and 8 bases had no gene match. Germline CDR1 is LNHDA and CDR2 is SQIVND (reference sequence). The CDR3 is made up of 13 amino acids. CDR3 sequence: CASTPRRGPEAFF. In DNA form, the CDR3 reads TGTGCCAGTACCCCCAGGAGGGGGCCTGAAGCTTTCTTT. Complete variable domain (other parts from reference TRBV19 and TRBJ1-1): DGGITQSPKYLFRKEGQNVTLSCEQNLNHDAMYWYRQDPGQGLRLIYYSQIVNDFQKGDIAEGYSVSREKKESFPLTVTSAQKNPTAFYLCASTPRRGPEAFFGQGTRLTVV.

This chain joins TRBV19 and TRBJ1-4; tentatively, D is TRBD1 (6 bases). The CDR3 length is 15 residues. CDR1 LNHDA and CDR2 SQIVND come from the germline V gene (reference sequence). V lost 4 bases, J lost 8 bases, and 17 bases lay in between. The CDR3 sequence is CASSSNGAGAEKLFF. CDR3 nucleotide sequence: TGTGCCAGTAGTAGTAATGGGGCAGGGGCGGAAAAACTGTTTTTT.

The rearrangement joins TRBV6-1 to TRBJ1-3; TRBD1 aligns across 10 bases. Germline-derived CDR1 and CDR2 are MNHNS and SASEGT. V lost 4 bases, J lost 6 bases, and 9 bases stayed unmatched. The CDR3 is 16 residues long. This chain's CDR3 is CASSGLPGQGSNTIYF. CDR3 sequence (DNA): TGTGCCAGCAGTGGACTACCGGGACAGGGGTCAAACACCATATATTTT.

V usage is TRBV29-1 and J usage is TRBJ2-1, with 12 positions matching TRBD2. The V and J ends lost 4 bases and 6 bases, in that order; junction bases with no gene match: 10. The CDR3 has 16 residues. Germline V gives CDR1 SQVTM, CDR2 ANQGSEA. Written as DNA, the CDR3 is TGCAGCGTTGCGAATCCGACTAGCGGGGGCTTCAATGAGCAGTTCTTC. This sequence encodes CSVANPTSGGFNEQFF.

V is TRBV19 and J is TRBJ1-6, with D possibly being TRBD1 (6 bases). V lost 4 bases and J lost 10, with 14 bases in between. This CDR3 is built from 14 residues. Per the germline V gene, CDR1 is LNHDA and CDR2 is SQIVND (reference sequence). CDR3 nucleotides: TGTGCCAGTAGTACCACAGGGTTCGACTCACCCCTCCACTTT. The encoded protein is CASSTTGFDSPLHF.

The rearrangement joins TRBV9 to TRBJ1-4; D is unclear. Germline values: CDR1 SGDLS, CDR2 YYNGEE. Trimming pared 0 bases from V and 3 bases from J, leaving 6 bases between. This CDR3 contains 14 residues. The chain's CDR3 is CASSVGPANEKLFF. CDR3 DNA: TGTGCCAGCAGCGTAGGACCAGCTAATGAAAAACTGTTTTTT.

CDR3 in DNA: TGTGCCAGCAGCTTTTGGTCGACAGGGCGAAATCAGCCCCAGCATTTT. Its protein product is CASSFWSTGRNQPQHF. This chain connects TRBV5-6 to TRBJ1-5; 7 bases line up with TRBD1. This CDR3 contains 16 residues. Germline V gene sequence: CDR1 SGHDT, CDR2 YYEEEE. Losses at the gene ends were 2 bases for V and 4 bases for J; bases not matched to a gene: 9.

This chain links TRBV18 with TRBJ2-2; weak D call: TRBD2 (5 bases). The germline V gene encodes CDR1 KGHSH and CDR2 LQKENI. This CDR3 comprises 15 residues. The V and J ends lost 4 bases and 0 bases respectively, with 9 bases between them. This chain's CDR3 is CASSLRRANTGELFF. In DNA form, the CDR3 reads TGTGCCAGCTCACTCCGGCGGGCGAACACCGGGGAGCTGTTTTTT.

The rearrangement joins TRBV7-9 to TRBJ2-1; the match to TRBD1 covers 8 bases. Germline CDR1 and CDR2: SEHNR and FQNEAQ (reference sequence). The junction had 3 bases not matched to a gene; V was cut back by 5 bases and J by 0 bases. This CDR3 comprises 15 residues. This CDR3 is CASSADRGSYNEQFF. CDR3 sequence (DNA): TGTGCCAGCAGCGCAGACAGGGGCTCCTACAATGAGCAGTTCTTC.

The V call is TRBV5-5, the J call TRBJ2-1, with 10 bases fitting TRBD1. Trimming took 3 bases from V and 1 from J; bases not matched to a gene: 1. The CDR3 spans 15 residues. Germline CDR1 is SGHKS and CDR2 is YYEKEE (reference sequence). The CDR3 DNA sequence: TGTGCCAGCAGCTCGGGACAGGGGTCCTACAATGAGCAGTTCTTC. This translates into CASSSGQGSYNEQFF.

This chain joins TRBV29-1 and TRBJ1-4; D perhaps matches TRBD1 (5 bases). V lost 7 bases and J lost 7, with 10 bases in between. The CDR3 sequence is 11 residues long. Germline V gene lookup returns CDR1 SQVTM and CDR2 ANQGSEA. The CDR3 sequence: CSALDSEKLFF. CDR3 sequence (DNA): TGCAGCGCCCTCGACAGTGAAAAACTGTTTTTT.

This chain connects TRBV4-3 to TRBJ1-1, with D unresolved. CDR1 is LGHNA, CDR2 YSLEER, per germline. The V gene lost 0 bases and the J gene lost 5 bases, with 13 bases spanning the gap. This CDR3 spans 15 amino acids. The CDR3 DNA reads as TGCGCCAGCAGCCAAGATCGGGGTGTGGATACTGAAGCTTTCTTT. Its protein is CASSQDRGVDTEAFF.

The V and J genes are TRBV5-5 and TRBJ1-6; 8 nucleotides match TRBD1. The CDR3 sequence is 16 residues long. Unmatched junction bases numbered 13, after V lost 4 bases and J lost 10 bases. CDR1 and CDR2 from the germline V gene are SGHKS and YYEKEE (reference sequence). The CDR3: CASSRLDRGSGSPLHF. DNA of the CDR3: TGTGCCAGCAGCCGACTTGACAGGGGTAGTGGATCACCCCTCCACTTT. Complete variable domain (other parts from reference TRBV5-5 and TRBJ1-6): DAGVTQSPTHLIKTRGQQVTLRCSPISGHKSVSWYQQVLGQGPQFIFQYYEKEERGRGNFPDRFSARQFPNYSSELNVNALLLGDSALYLCASSRLDRGSGSPLHFGNGTRLTVT.

This sequence joins TRBV4-3 and TRBJ2-7, with 8 nucleotides matching TRBD1. Germline loops: CDR1 LGHNA, CDR2 YSLEER. The CDR3 totals 15 residues. V lost 0 bases to trimming and J lost 4 bases; unmatched junction nucleotides: 5. The CDR3 nucleotides read TGCGCCAGCAGCCAAGATCTGGACAGGGTGTACGAGCAGTACTTC. Protein product: CASSQDLDRVYEQYF.

This clone has more than one count but fewer than ten. The rearrangement links TRBV7-9 to TRBJ1-2, with 8 bases fitting TRBD1. CDR3 length equals 14 residues. Germline loops: CDR1 SEHNR, CDR2 FQNEAQ (reference sequence). The V and J ends lost 7 bases and 2 bases, in that order; junction bases with no gene match: 6. CDR3 in DNA: TGTGCCAGCACCCAGGGGGCAGGGAACTATGGCTACACCTTC. Translating gives CASTQGAGNYGYTF.

The chain carries TRBV30 and TRBJ1-3; no reliable D call. The CDR3 contains 11 residues. The germline V and J ends were trimmed by 0 bases and 5 bases, with 2 bases remaining between them. CDR1 GTSNPN and CDR2 SVGIG come from the germline V gene (reference sequence). The CDR3 DNA is TGTGCCTGGAGTGTAAGAAACACCATATATTTT. This encodes CAWSVRNTIYF.

The rearrangement joins TRBV11-2 to TRBJ1-2; D might be TRBD1 (6 bases). The CDR3 extends over 14 amino acids. Germline CDR1 reads SGHAT; CDR2 reads FQNNGV. Between the trimmed V and J ends, which lost 5 bases and 4 bases, there was a span of 14 bases. Here the CDR3 DNA reads TGTGCCAGCAGCCCGCAAGGAGGGGGCTATGGCTACACCTTC. Translating it yields CASSPQGGGYGYTF. Filled out from reference TRBV11-2 and TRBJ1-2, the complete variable domain reads EAGVAQSPRYKIIEKRQSVAFWCNPISGHATLYWYQQILGQGPKLLIQFQNNGVVDDSQLPKDRFSAERLKGVDSTLKIQPAKLEDSAVYLCASSPQGGGYGYTFGSGTRLTVV.

The chain links TRBV19 to TRBJ1-5; D ambiguous. Germline V gives CDR1 LNHDA, CDR2 SQIVND (reference sequence). Deletions cut 4 bases from V and 0 bases from J, with 10 bases between. The CDR3 loop spans 15 amino acids. The CDR3: CASSTTAFSNQPQHF. The CDR3 DNA follows: TGTGCCAGTAGTACGACGGCATTTAGCAATCAGCCCCAGCATTTT.

The rearrangement uses TRBV6-1 and TRBJ2-1; D remains unclear. V was pared by 1 base and J by 2 bases, with 12 bases between. Germline CDR1 and CDR2: MNHNS and SASEGT. This CDR3 has 16 residues. The CDR3 is CASSEVRAAAYNEQFF. The DNA of the CDR3 is TGTGCCAGCAGTGAAGTACGGGCAGCTGCCTACAATGAGCAGTTCTTC.